This record looks at one TCR beta chain sequence and its context. The data were obtained in a study of control samples from healthy donors and cancer patients. Trimming pared 4 bases from V and 0 bases from J, leaving 7 bases between. Germline V gene lookup returns CDR1 SGHRS and CDR2 YFSETQ. This CDR3 has 13 amino acids. Profiled with immunoSEQ multiplex PCR; TCRdb holds only in-frame clones, not every one. The sample records approximately 220,000 clones, about 93% being singletons. The clonotype comes from a man aged 50 or older in good health. The specimen was blood. The chain employs TRBV5-1 and TRBJ1-1; no firm D call. Here the CDR3 DNA reads TGCGCCAGCAGCGCAACAGTGAACACTGAAGCTTTCTTT. It codes for CASSATVNTEAFF.